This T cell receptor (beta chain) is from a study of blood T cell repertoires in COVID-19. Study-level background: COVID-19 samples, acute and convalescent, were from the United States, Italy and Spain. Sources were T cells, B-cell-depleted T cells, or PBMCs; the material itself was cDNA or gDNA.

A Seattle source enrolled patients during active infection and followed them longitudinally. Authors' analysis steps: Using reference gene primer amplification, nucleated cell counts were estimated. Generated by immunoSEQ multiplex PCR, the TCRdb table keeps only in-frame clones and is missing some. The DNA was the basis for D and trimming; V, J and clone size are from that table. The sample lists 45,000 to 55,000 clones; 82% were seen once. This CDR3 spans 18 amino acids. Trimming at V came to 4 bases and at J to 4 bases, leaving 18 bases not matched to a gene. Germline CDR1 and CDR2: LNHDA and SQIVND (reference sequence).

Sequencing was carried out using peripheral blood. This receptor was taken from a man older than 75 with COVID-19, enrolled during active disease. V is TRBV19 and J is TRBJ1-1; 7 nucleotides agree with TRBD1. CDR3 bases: TGTGCCAGTAGTAAGATACTGGGGCAGGGGGGTCTGGGCACTGAAGCTTTCTTT. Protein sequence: CASSKILGQGGLGTEAFF.